The 4 T cell receptor beta chains below all came from one sample that was sequenced in a study of cytomegalovirus exposure and HLA in healthy donors. Vbeta (60) and Jbeta (13) primers were used in the PCR. Here immunoSEQ multiplex PCR was the method, and the copy in TCRdb shows in-frame clones only, minus some. In total, the table holds 150,000 or so clones. The sequenced sample was PBMCs. The receptors derive from a woman in her forties or fifties in good health and CMV-seronegative.

CDR3 protein: CASTTGAGELFF. The CDR3 nucleotides are TGTGCCAGTACTACAGGGGCCGGGGAGCTGTTTTTT. The rearrangement joins TRBV28 to TRBJ2-2, with 7 bases that match TRBD1. The CDR3 contains 12 residues. Germline V gene sequence: CDR1 MDHEN, CDR2 SYDVKM. V was clipped by 9 bases and J by 6 bases; unmatched bases: 4.

The V call is TRBV13, the J call TRBJ2-5; 7 bases are a match to TRBD1. Unmatched junction bases numbered 6, after V lost 5 bases and J lost 6 bases. In germline, CDR1 is PRHDT, CDR2 FYEKMQ (reference sequence). CDR3 length: 13 residues. CDR3 nucleotide sequence: TGTGCCAGCAGCAAGGACAGGCGGCAGACCCAGTACTTC. This sequence encodes CASSKDRRQTQYF.

The chain carries TRBV5-1 and TRBJ2-1, with 11 bases matching TRBD2. The CDR3 covers 17 residues. Trimming took 4 bases from V and 3 from J; bases not matched to a gene: 9. Germline lookup yields CDR1 SGHRS and CDR2 YFSETQ. CDR3 sequence (DNA): TGCGCCAGCAGCCTATCCGGGACTAGCGGAGACTACAATGAGCAGTTCTTC. The encoded protein is CASSLSGTSGDYNEQFF.

The chain is built from TRBV29-1 and TRBJ2-1; 8 positions agree with TRBD2. This CDR3 contains 14 residues. Germline trimming cut 7 bases from V and 2 bases from J; bases unmatched to any gene: 7. In germline, CDR1 is SQVTM, CDR2 ANQGSEA. The CDR3, as DNA: TGCAGCGCCATGACTAGCGCAACCTACAATGAGCAGTTCTTC. As protein: CSAMTSATYNEQFF.